A single sample gave rise to the 25 T cell receptor beta chains below, sequenced in a study of T-cell memory formation after mild COVID-19. TCRdb reprocessed the 5' RACE reads via MiXCR and lists one record per CDR3 protein. The table lists fewer than 350,000 distinct CDR3 sequences, roughly an eighth of them singletons. Sequencing was carried out using PBMCs or a T cell subset sorted from them (not recorded which). The receptors derive from a man aged 18 to 30 who had mild COVID-19 (a few samples of this study predate the infection). Cell type and time point are not known.

This clonotype was counted a few times. The chain couples TRBV29-1 to TRBJ2-7, with D perhaps assigned TRBD1 or TRBD2 (5 bases each). The V end lost 6 bases, the J end lost 2 bases, and 14 bases lay between the germline ends. The germline V gene encodes CDR1 SQVTM and CDR2 ANQGSEA. The length of the CDR3 is 13 residues. CDR3 DNA sequence: TGCAGCGTGTCCGGGACCGAGACCTACGAGCAGTACTTC. It codes for CSVSGTETYEQYF.

This clonotype was observed a few times. The rearrangement joins TRBV24-1 to TRBJ1-1, with a possible D match to TRBD1 (5 bases). Germline lookup yields CDR1 KGHDR and CDR2 SFDVKD. The CDR3 covers 13 residues. V was clipped by 0 bases and J by 8 bases, with 9 bases between them. CDR3 region: CATSDLLGTEAFF. In DNA, the CDR3 is TGTGCCACCAGTGATTTGCTCGGGACCGAAGCTTTCTTT.

The chain combines TRBV7-2 with TRBJ1-5; 7 bases agree with TRBD1. Germline CDR1 and CDR2: SGHTA and FQGNSA. V lost 2 bases and J lost 5; bases outside the gene matches: 15. This CDR3 is 18 amino acids long. In nucleotides, the CDR3 is TGTGCCAGCAGCTTAAACCCGTCAATGGACAGGCGTCATCAGCCCCAGCATTTT. Amino acid sequence: CASSLNPSMDRRHQPQHF.

Only a few counts were recorded for this clonotype. The chain carries TRBV20-1 and TRBJ2-7, with TRBD2 matching over 11 bases. This CDR3 comprises 16 residues. Trimming removed 4 bases from V and 0 bases from J; junction bases left unmatched: 8. Germline V gene sequence: CDR1 DFQATT, CDR2 SNEGSKA (reference sequence). CDR3 in DNA: TGCAGTGCTACCACCCCCGGGACTAGCGGCTCCTACGAGCAGTACTTC. Translation gives CSATTPGTSGSYEQYF.

The chain combines TRBV5-5 with TRBJ1-1; no reliable D call. Germline V gene lookup returns CDR1 SGHKS and CDR2 YYEKEE (reference sequence). V dropped 1 base and J dropped 3 bases, with 10 bases sitting between them. The length of the CDR3 is 14 residues. CDR3 DNA sequence: TGTGCCAGCAGCTTGTACGGGGTGGACACTGAAGCTTTCTTT. It specifies CASSLYGVDTEAFF.

The chain combines TRBV7-9 with TRBJ2-3; a weak D match, TRBD2 (5 bases). The germline V gene has CDR1 SEHNR and CDR2 FQNEAQ (reference sequence). The ends were cut back, 4 bases at V and 0 bases at J, with 11 bases in the middle. This CDR3 region has 15 residues. CDR3 coding DNA: TGTGCCAGCAGCTACCCCAGGACTAGCACAGATACGCAGTATTTT. Translated: CASSYPRTSTDTQYF. The variable domain in full, completed from reference TRBV7-9 and TRBJ2-3, reads DTGVSQNPRHKITKRGQNVTFRCDPISEHNRLYWYRQTLGQGPEFLTYFQNEAQLEKSRLLSDRFSAERPKGSFSTLEIQRTEQGDSAMYLCASSYPRTSTDTQYFGPGTRLTVL.

This CDR3 is CASSERTAGQYV. As DNA, the CDR3 is TGTGCCAGCAGTGAAAGGACCGCCGGGCAGTACGTC. The rearrangement uses TRBV6-1 and TRBJ2-7, with no clear D. Trimming left V 2 bases short and J 9 bases short, with 11 bases between. Germline V gene lookup returns CDR1 MNHNS and CDR2 SASEGT. The CDR3 is 12 residues long.

This sequence joins TRBV4-3 and TRBJ2-4; the D call may be TRBD1 or TRBD2 (5 bases each). From germline, CDR1 is LGHNA and CDR2 YSLEER. CDR3 length equals 17 residues. Trimming removed 4 bases at V and 7 bases at J, with 23 bases between. The CDR3 nucleotides are TGCGCCAGCAGCCCCCCCGGGACCGGTTATTTTTTGAACATTCAGTACTTC. The encoded protein is CASSPPGTGYFLNIQYF.

This clonotype was detected only a few times. The chain uses TRBV4-2 and TRBJ2-1; 8 nucleotides match TRBD1. Trimming at V came to 0 bases and at J to 6 bases, leaving 13 bases not matched to a gene. Germline V gene data show CDR1 as LGHNA and CDR2 as YNFKEQ. The CDR3 contains 18 residues. The CDR3 DNA sequence: TGTGCCAGCAGCCAAGACCAACCCAGGGGGCTAAGGGTCAATGAGCAGTTCTTC. Amino acid sequence: CASSQDQPRGLRVNEQFF.

The chain recombines TRBV7-2 with TRBJ2-3; 15 nucleotides agree with TRBD2. Unmatched junction bases numbered 7, after V lost 4 bases and J lost 5 bases. Germline CDR1 is SGHTA and CDR2 is FQGNSA. This CDR3 is 17 amino acids long. As DNA, the CDR3 is TGTGCCAGCAGCTCGGGACTAGCGGGGGGTCTGGGAGATACGCAGTATTTT. Protein product: CASSSGLAGGLGDTQYF. The full variable domain, rest sourced from reference TRBV7-2 and TRBJ2-3, is GAGVSQSPSNKVTEKGKDVELRCDPISGHTALYWYRQSLGQGLEFLIYFQGNSAPDKSGLPSDRFSAERTGGSVSTLTIQRTQQEDSAVYLCASSSGLAGGLGDTQYFGPGTRLTVL.

This chain connects TRBV6-5 to TRBJ1-1; perhaps TRBD1 as D (6 bases). Germline V gene sequence: CDR1 MNHEY, CDR2 SVGAGI. The CDR3 is made up of 13 amino acids. The V gene lost 7 bases and the J gene lost 8 bases, with 17 bases spanning the gap. The CDR3 protein is CASNWASGEEAFF. As DNA, the CDR3 is TGTGCCAGCAACTGGGCCTCAGGGGAGGAAGCTTTCTTT.

This clonotype has more than one count but fewer than ten. This chain links TRBV18 with TRBJ1-2, with D possibly TRBD1 on 6 matching bases. Between the trimmed V and J ends, which lost 6 bases and 2 bases, there was a span of 7 bases. The CDR3 covers 12 residues. Germline CDR1 and CDR2: KGHSH and LQKENI. The CDR3 DNA is TGTGCCAGCTCTGGGACAAACTATGGCTACACCTTC. As protein: CASSGTNYGYTF.

This clonotype has at least ten counts. The CDR3 loop reads CASSPAGFHEQFF. The CDR3 DNA sequence: TGTGCCAGCAGCCCGGCAGGGTTCCATGAGCAGTTCTTC. The chain links TRBV12-3 or TRBV12-4 to TRBJ2-1; D may be TRBD1 (5 bases). The CDR3 has 13 residues. Between the trimmed V and J ends, which lost 6 bases and 8 bases, there was a span of 14 bases.

This clonotype was counted only a few times. The J gene is TRBJ1-6, the V gene TRBV6-6; 8 bases line up with TRBD1. Trimming at V came to 2 bases and at J to 10 bases, leaving 4 bases not matched to a gene. The CDR3 loop spans 14 amino acids. CDR1 and CDR2 from the germline V gene are MNHNY and SVGAGI (reference sequence). The CDR3 sequence: CASSYGTGRSPLHF. Here the CDR3 DNA reads TGTGCCAGCAGTTACGGGACAGGACGATCACCCCTCCACTTT.

At least ten counts were recorded for this clonotype. The chain combines TRBV5-1 with TRBJ2-3; D possibly corresponds to TRBD2 (7 bases). Germline V lookup: CDR1 SGHRS, CDR2 YFSETQ. Between the trimmed V and J ends, which lost 5 bases and 6 bases, there was a span of 22 bases. CDR3 length: 16 residues. This chain's CDR3 is CASRWRGPLPDDTQYF. CDR3 nucleotides: TGCGCCAGCAGGTGGCGGGGGCCCTTGCCCGACGATACGCAGTATTTT.

This clonotype was seen many times. The gene calls are TRBV15 and TRBJ1-5; D is uncertain. The CDR3 extends over 12 amino acids. Trimming took off 0 bases at V and 4 bases at J, with 1 base between the two ends. Germline V gene sequence: CDR1 LNHNV, CDR2 YYDKDF (reference sequence). The CDR3: CATSRDNQPQHF. CDR3 nucleotide sequence: TGTGCCACCAGCAGAGATAATCAGCCCCAGCATTTT.

The chain joins TRBV14 to TRBJ2-1, with 11 bases matching TRBD1. There are 16 residues in the CDR3. Per germline, CDR1 SGHDN and CDR2 FVKESK. J gave up 4 bases and V 4 bases, and 6 bases lay outside the gene matches. The CDR3 reads CASSRPGQGGYNEQFF. The DNA for the CDR3 is TGTGCCAGCAGCCGACCGGGACAGGGGGGTTACAATGAGCAGTTCTTC.

The chain recombines TRBV7-3 with TRBJ2-2, with a tentative D call TRBD2 (5 bases). Trimming shortened V by 4 bases and J by 1 base, and 10 bases separated the two germline ends. Germline V gene lookup returns CDR1 SGHTA and CDR2 FQGTGA. The CDR3 loop spans 15 amino acids. The CDR3 here is CASSSLGRNTGELFF. In DNA form, the CDR3 reads TGTGCCAGCAGCTCGCTGGGGAGGAACACCGGGGAGCTGTTTTTT.

V usage is TRBV30 and J usage is TRBJ2-7, with a possible D match to TRBD1 (6 bases). Germline V gene data show CDR1 as GTSNPN and CDR2 as SVGIG (reference sequence). The CDR3 runs 12 residues. V lost 5 bases and J lost 3, with 11 bases in between. The CDR3 is CAWRTDGYEQYF. CDR3 nucleotide sequence: TGTGCCTGGCGGACAGATGGCTACGAGCAGTACTTC.

J is TRBJ2-7 and V is TRBV6-5; 7 bases match TRBD1. This CDR3 has 13 amino acids. J gave up 2 bases and V 8 bases, and 6 bases lay outside the gene matches. Germline CDR1 MNHEY, CDR2 SVGAGI. The CDR3 sequence: CASPTGQTYEQYV. The CDR3 coding sequence is TGTGCCAGCCCGACAGGGCAGACCTACGAGCAGTACGTC.

This clonotype was detected many times. The rearrangement joins TRBV7-9 to TRBJ2-7; D remains unclear. Trimming took 1 base from V and 1 from J, leaving 8 bases between them. This CDR3 is 14 amino acids long. CDR1 is SEHNR, CDR2 FQNEAQ, per germline (reference sequence). CDR3 amino acids: CASSLEGISYEQYF. In DNA form, the CDR3 reads TGTGCCAGCAGCTTAGAAGGGATTTCCTACGAGCAGTACTTC.

This clonotype has only a few counts. Sequence at one end of the junction differs from germline and may be a read error. CDR3 nucleotide sequence: TGTGCCAGCACTGAAACGGGACTAGCGGGGAGTGAGCAGTTCTTC. It encodes CASTETGLAGSEQFF. J is TRBJ2-1 and V is TRBV2, with 13 bases lining up with TRBD2. Germline values: CDR1 SNHLY, CDR2 FYNNEI. This CDR3 region has 15 residues.

In this sample, this clonotype turned up a few times. The gene calls are TRBV4-1 and TRBJ2-1; D possibly corresponds to TRBD2 (6 bases). Trimming pared 2 bases from V and 6 bases from J, leaving 17 bases between. Germline CDR1 and CDR2: MGHRA and YSYEKL. The CDR3 covers 16 residues. The CDR3 sequence: CASSQIGGRIRNEQFF. DNA of the CDR3: TGCGCCAGCAGCCAAATCGGGGGACGGATCCGCAATGAGCAGTTCTTC.

This chain uses TRBV24-1 with TRBJ1-2; weak D call: TRBD1 (5 bases). This CDR3 has 12 amino acids. From germline, CDR1 is KGHDR and CDR2 SFDVKD. Trimming removed 3 bases at V and 6 bases at J, with 7 bases between. This chain's CDR3 is CATSDQGDGYTF. The CDR3 DNA reads TGTGCCACCAGTGATCAAGGGGATGGCTACACCTTC.

The CDR3 reads CASSQDTLGERSDTQYF. The CDR3, as DNA: TGTGCCAGCAGCCAAGATACATTAGGCGAGAGATCAGATACGCAGTATTTT. V gene TRBV4-2 combines with J gene TRBJ2-3; the D is unclear. Trimming cost V 0 bases and J 4 bases, with 17 bases left between them. Germline V gene lookup returns CDR1 LGHNA and CDR2 YNFKEQ. The CDR3 runs 17 residues.